The subject of this entry is one TCR beta chain. Its antigen is undetermined. Healthy bone marrow donors formed the donor group. The data were taken from a study of cytomegalovirus exposure and HLA in healthy donors. PCR involved 60 Vbeta and 13 Jbeta primers. In the source study's methods: Per a later analysis, the number of unique TCR beta chains was around 79 million, of which 8.5 million to 11 million were shared. The assay was immunoSEQ multiplex PCR, and TCRdb's table has in-frame clones only and misses some. The V and J calls and clone size are taken from that table; D and trimming were inferred from the DNA. The data contain 130,000 or so clones, more than 70% of them singletons. Study findings and constraints: Cytomegalovirus status, reportedly, was diagnosed with high specificity and sensitivity by the classifier.

The ends were cut back, 1 base at V and 7 bases at J, with 12 bases in the middle. In germline, CDR1 is SGHRS, CDR2 YFSETQ. CDR3 length: 14 residues. V gene TRBV5-1 combines with J gene TRBJ1-5; TRBD1 might be the D (6 bases). The receptor comes from a woman between 55 and 75 years old in good health and CMV-seronegative. Source material: PBMCs. In DNA, the CDR3 is TGCGCCAGCAGCTTGACAGGGATGGGGCAGCCCCAGCATTTT. Translating it yields CASSLTGMGQPQHF.